This is a list of T cell receptor beta chains from one sample in a study of control samples from healthy donors and cancer patients. The assay was immunoSEQ multiplex PCR, and TCRdb's table has in-frame clones only and misses some. The data contain tens of thousands of clones, 75% to 90% of them singletons. Sequences were obtained from blood. The receptors shown here come from a man aged 55 to 69 in good health. CDR3s include the opening cysteine and the closing phenylalanine or tryptophan. The D gene is left open where the match is weak. Rows may omit the clone size; those that give it use once, few, many or a size class.

d_call: TRBD2
clone_size: .
v_call: TRBV7-6
j_call: TRBJ2-5
cdr3_aa: CASSLGGTSGQETQYF
cdr3_nt: TGTGCCAGCAGCTTAGGAGGGACTAGCGGACAAGAGACCCAGTACTTC

d_call: .
clone_size: once
v_call: TRBV5-1
j_call: TRBJ1-2
cdr3_aa: CASSARTAGDYGYTF
cdr3_nt: TGCGCCAGCAGCGCTCGGACGGCGGGGGACTATGGCTACACCTTC

d_call: .
clone_size: .
v_call: TRBV7-9
j_call: TRBJ1-4
cdr3_aa: CASSLGAGWGEKLFF
cdr3_nt: TGTGCCAGCAGCTTAGGGGCAGGGTGGGGTGAAAAACTGTTTTTT

d_call: .
clone_size: .
v_call: TRBV18
j_call: TRBJ1-3
cdr3_aa: CASSPRSGASGNTIYF
cdr3_nt: TGTGCCAGCTCACCCAGGTCAGGGGCCTCCGGAAACACCATATATTTT

d_call: TRBD1
clone_size: .
v_call: TRBV19
j_call: TRBJ2-7
cdr3_aa: CASSPRTGMGEQYF
cdr3_nt: TGTGCCAGTAGTCCGAGGACAGGGATGGGCGAGCAGTACTTC

d_call: .
clone_size: once
v_call: TRBV7-9
j_call: TRBJ1-1
cdr3_aa: CASSLGPAWGLNTEAFF
cdr3_nt: TGTGCCAGCAGCTTAGGGCCGGCTTGGGGGCTTAACACTGAAGCTTTCTTT

d_call: TRBD1
clone_size: few
v_call: TRBV9
j_call: TRBJ2-7
cdr3_aa: CASSTTGGLDEQYF
cdr3_nt: TGTGCCAGCAGCACGACAGGGGGCCTCGACGAGCAGTACTTC

d_call: .
clone_size: once
v_call: TRBV4-1
j_call: TRBJ2-1
cdr3_aa: CASSQEGTQVRYNEQFF
cdr3_nt: TGCGCCAGCAGCCAAGAGGGTACACAGGTTCGCTACAATGAGCAGTTCTTC

d_call: .
clone_size: few
v_call: TRBV27
j_call: TRBJ2-3
cdr3_aa: CASSRLGPTDTQYF
cdr3_nt: TGTGCCAGCAGCCGACTAGGTCCCACAGATACGCAGTATTTT

d_call: TRBD2
clone_size: .
v_call: TRBV5-1
j_call: TRBJ2-1
cdr3_aa: CATKTGTRPDNEQFF
cdr3_nt: TGCGCCACCAAAACCGGGACTAGGCCTGACAATGAGCAGTTCTTC

d_call: .
clone_size: .
v_call: TRBV4-1
j_call: TRBJ1-5
cdr3_aa: CASSQDRARPQHF
cdr3_nt: TGCGCCAGCAGCCAAGACAGGGCCAGGCCCCAGCATTTT

d_call: TRBD1
clone_size: .
v_call: TRBV4-3
j_call: TRBJ2-7
cdr3_aa: CASSQSSGQGAYEQYF
cdr3_nt: TGCGCCAGCAGCCAGTCGTCGGGACAGGGTGCCTACGAGCAGTACTTC

d_call: TRBD2
clone_size: .
v_call: TRBV9
j_call: TRBJ2-5
cdr3_aa: CASSVASGRAQETQYF
cdr3_nt: TGTGCCAGCAGCGTAGCTAGCGGGAGGGCCCAAGAGACCCAGTACTTC

d_call: TRBD2
clone_size: once
v_call: TRBV6-4
j_call: TRBJ2-1
cdr3_aa: CASMGREGSYNEQFF
cdr3_nt: TGTGCCAGCATGGGGCGGGAGGGGTCCTACAATGAGCAGTTCTTC

d_call: TRBD2
clone_size: .
v_call: TRBV7-9
j_call: TRBJ2-5
cdr3_aa: CASSNQGGSGTQYF
cdr3_nt: TGTGCCAGCAGCAACCAGGGCGGGAGTGGGACCCAGTACTTC

d_call: .
clone_size: once
v_call: TRBV3-1/TRBV3-2
j_call: TRBJ1-4
cdr3_aa: CASSPSWGAGEKLFF
cdr3_nt: TGTGCCAGCAGCCCCTCCTGGGGGGCGGGAGAAAAACTGTTTTTT

d_call: .
clone_size: .
v_call: TRBV9
j_call: TRBJ1-1
cdr3_aa: CASSVEGRTEAFF
cdr3_nt: TGTGCCAGCAGCGTAGAAGGGCGGACTGAAGCTTTCTTT

d_call: .
clone_size: .
v_call: TRBV3-1/TRBV3-2
j_call: TRBJ2-7
cdr3_aa: CASSQRQGGHEQYF
cdr3_nt: TGTGCCAGCAGCCAACGCCAGGGAGGCCACGAGCAGTACTTC

d_call: .
clone_size: few
v_call: TRBV30
j_call: TRBJ1-6
cdr3_aa: CAWSVAGKSNSPLHF
cdr3_nt: TGTGCCTGGAGTGTAGCGGGGAAGAGTAATTCACCCCTCCACTTT

d_call: .
clone_size: .
v_call: TRBV18
j_call: TRBJ2-6
cdr3_aa: CASSLKADAGANVLTF
cdr3_nt: TGTGCCAGCTCACTTAAAGCGGATGCTGGGGCCAACGTCCTGACTTTC

d_call: .
clone_size: .
v_call: TRBV2
j_call: TRBJ2-5
cdr3_aa: CASKAVTQGETQYF
cdr3_nt: TGTGCCAGCAAAGCGGTCACCCAGGGAGAGACCCAGTACTTC

d_call: .
clone_size: .
v_call: TRBV4-2
j_call: TRBJ1-2
cdr3_aa: CASSQRYGRDYNYGYTF
cdr3_nt: TGTGCCAGCAGCCAAAGGTACGGCAGGGACTATAACTATGGCTACACCTTC

d_call: .
clone_size: .
v_call: TRBV11-3
j_call: TRBJ1-1
cdr3_aa: CASSPSRSTEAFF
cdr3_nt: TGTGCCAGCAGCCCGAGTAGGAGCACTGAAGCTTTCTTT

d_call: .
clone_size: .
v_call: TRBV18
j_call: TRBJ1-1
cdr3_aa: CASSLGRNTEAFF
cdr3_nt: TGTGCCAGCTCACTAGGGAGAAACACTGAAGCTTTCTTT

d_call: .
clone_size: .
v_call: TRBV28
j_call: TRBJ1-4
cdr3_aa: CASALSEGVEKLFF
cdr3_nt: TGTGCCAGCGCCCTGTCCGAGGGCGTCGAAAAACTGTTTTTT

d_call: .
clone_size: .
v_call: TRBV7-2
j_call: TRBJ1-1
cdr3_aa: CASSPAQRFTEAFF
cdr3_nt: TGTGCCAGCAGCCCTGCACAGCGATTTACTGAAGCTTTCTTT

d_call: TRBD1
clone_size: .
v_call: TRBV28
j_call: TRBJ2-5
cdr3_aa: CASSGQGPAQETQYF
cdr3_nt: TGTGCCAGCAGTGGACAGGGTCCCGCCCAAGAGACCCAGTACTTC

d_call: TRBD1
clone_size: .
v_call: TRBV14
j_call: TRBJ1-1
cdr3_aa: CASSHPRSGQRNTEAFF
cdr3_nt: TGTGCCAGCAGCCATCCCCGGTCGGGACAGAGAAACACTGAAGCTTTCTTT

d_call: TRBD1
clone_size: .
v_call: TRBV5-1
j_call: TRBJ1-1
cdr3_aa: CASSLGTGDQAFF
cdr3_nt: TGCGCCAGCAGCTTGGGGACAGGGGACCAAGCTTTCTTT

d_call: TRBD1
clone_size: .
v_call: TRBV30
j_call: TRBJ1-1
cdr3_aa: CAWRGTGMNTEAFF
cdr3_nt: TGTGCCTGGAGAGGGACAGGGATGAACACTGAAGCTTTCTTT

d_call: .
clone_size: .
v_call: TRBV7-2
j_call: TRBJ1-2
cdr3_aa: CASSPEFLGGYTF
cdr3_nt: TGTGCCAGCAGCCCAGAGTTTCTTGGTGGCTACACCTTC

d_call: TRBD1
clone_size: .
v_call: TRBV4-3
j_call: TRBJ1-6
cdr3_aa: CASSQARVFGTGGNSYNSPLHF
cdr3_nt: TGCGCCAGCAGCCAAGCTCGCGTCTTCGGCACAGGGGGCAATTCGTATAATTCACCCCTCCACTTT

d_call: .
clone_size: .
v_call: TRBV30
j_call: TRBJ2-5
cdr3_aa: CAWTLYWGETQYF
cdr3_nt: TGTGCCTGGACCCTTTATTGGGGGGAGACCCAGTACTTC

d_call: .
clone_size: many
v_call: TRBV30
j_call: TRBJ1-5
cdr3_aa: CAWSGGSNQPQHF
cdr3_nt: TGTGCCTGGAGTGGGGGCAGCAATCAGCCCCAGCATTTT

d_call: .
clone_size: .
v_call: TRBV5-4
j_call: TRBJ2-3
cdr3_aa: CASSLGGASTDTQYF
cdr3_nt: TGTGCCAGCAGCTTGGGCGGGGCGAGCACAGATACGCAGTATTTT

d_call: .
clone_size: .
v_call: TRBV6-2/TRBV6-3
j_call: TRBJ2-5
cdr3_aa: CASSYDGGAIETQYF
cdr3_nt: TGTGCCAGCAGTTACGACGGGGGAGCGATCGAGACCCAGTACTTC

d_call: TRBD1
clone_size: .
v_call: TRBV14
j_call: TRBJ1-1
cdr3_aa: CASSSLDRGMGTEAFF
cdr3_nt: TGTGCCAGCAGCTCGCTAGACAGGGGGATGGGCACTGAAGCTTTCTTT

d_call: .
clone_size: .
v_call: TRBV25-1
j_call: TRBJ1-1
cdr3_aa: CASSESPGLNTEAFF
cdr3_nt: TGTGCCAGCAGTGAATCTCCAGGCCTGAACACTGAAGCTTTCTTT

d_call: .
clone_size: .
v_call: TRBV19
j_call: TRBJ1-5
cdr3_aa: CASSIRGDFSNQPQHF
cdr3_nt: TGTGCCAGTAGTATTCGAGGGGATTTTAGCAATCAGCCCCAGCATTTT

d_call: .
clone_size: .
v_call: TRBV27
j_call: TRBJ1-2
cdr3_aa: CASSQGYGYTF
cdr3_nt: TGTGCCAGCAGTCAGGGTTATGGCTACACCTTC

d_call: .
clone_size: .
v_call: TRBV28
j_call: TRBJ1-1
cdr3_aa: CASREGGRQNTEAFF
cdr3_nt: TGTGCCAGCAGAGAGGGTGGTCGGCAGAACACTGAAGCTTTCTTT

d_call: TRBD2
clone_size: .
v_call: TRBV19
j_call: TRBJ2-5
cdr3_aa: CASSIGPSGATQYF
cdr3_nt: TGTGCCAGTAGTATCGGGCCCAGCGGGGCGACCCAGTACTTC

d_call: TRBD1
clone_size: .
v_call: TRBV30
j_call: TRBJ1-1
cdr3_aa: CAWSVPRTGEGTEAFF
cdr3_nt: TGTGCCTGGAGTGTACCTCGGACAGGGGAGGGCACTGAAGCTTTCTTT

d_call: .
clone_size: .
v_call: TRBV18
j_call: TRBJ1-5
cdr3_aa: CASSPESGSNQPQHF
cdr3_nt: TGTGCCAGCTCACCAGAATCAGGGAGCAATCAGCCCCAGCATTTT

d_call: TRBD1
clone_size: .
v_call: TRBV2
j_call: TRBJ1-1
cdr3_aa: CASRGTVNTEAFF
cdr3_nt: TGTGCCAGCAGGGGGACAGTGAACACTGAAGCTTTCTTT

d_call: TRBD2
clone_size: few
v_call: TRBV27
j_call: TRBJ2-3
cdr3_aa: CASGDYTDTQYF
cdr3_nt: TGTGCCAGCGGGGACTACACAGATACGCAGTATTTT

d_call: TRBD2
clone_size: .
v_call: TRBV19
j_call: TRBJ2-1
cdr3_aa: CASSPSLAGGPYNEQFF
cdr3_nt: TGTGCCAGTAGTCCTTCCTTAGCGGGAGGACCCTACAATGAGCAGTTCTTC

d_call: .
clone_size: .
v_call: TRBV18
j_call: TRBJ2-3
cdr3_aa: CASSPFTDTQYF
cdr3_nt: TGTGCCAGCTCACCCTTCACAGATACGCAGTATTTT

d_call: TRBD1
clone_size: .
v_call: TRBV7-9
j_call: TRBJ1-1
cdr3_aa: CASSLARPGVRGLRTEAFF
cdr3_nt: TGTGCCAGCAGCTTAGCCCGGCCTGGAGTCAGGGGGCTGAGGACTGAAGCTTTCTTT

d_call: .
clone_size: .
v_call: TRBV9
j_call: TRBJ1-2
cdr3_aa: CASSVDRNYGYTF
cdr3_nt: TGTGCCAGCAGCGTAGACAGAAACTATGGCTACACCTTC

d_call: .
clone_size: .
v_call: TRBV7-2
j_call: TRBJ1-4
cdr3_aa: CASSLKGSGKLFF
cdr3_nt: TGTGCCAGCAGCTTAAAAGGTTCTGGAAAACTGTTTTTT

d_call: .
clone_size: .
v_call: TRBV4-1
j_call: TRBJ1-1
cdr3_aa: CASSQEQGSMNTEAFF
cdr3_nt: TGCGCCAGCAGCCAAGAACAGGGATCCATGAACACTGAAGCTTTCTTT